Listed here are 11 T cell receptor beta chains from one sample, sequenced in a study of blood T cells in healthy people across ages. The use of a sample-barcoded 5' primer and a J-beta primer mix characterized a second PCR of 7 to 11 cycles. Via MiXCR, TCRdb re-called the 5' RACE reads, giving one row per CDR3 protein. The data contain around 320,000 distinct CDR3 sequences, 25% to 30% of them singletons. Sample: blood. These receptors were obtained from a woman aged 70-85 years in good health.

Only a few counts were recorded for this clonotype. This chain connects TRBV12-3 or TRBV12-4 to TRBJ2-5; no definite D call. Trimming shortened V by 3 bases and J by 3 bases, and 20 bases separated the two germline ends. The CDR3 runs to 17 residues. DNA of the CDR3: TGTGCCAGCAGTTTCCGTAGTCAGTCGGCCTTTAAAGAGACCCAGTACTTC. This sequence encodes CASSFRSQSAFKETQYF.

Points on this clonotype: Since no conserved phenylalanine or tryptophan closes the CDR3, a read error is the likely cause. The rearrangement uses TRBV3-1 and TRBJ1-5; 7 bases fit TRBD1. Germline V gene lookup returns CDR1 LGHDT and CDR2 YNNKEL (reference sequence). The CDR3 runs 16 residues. The ends lost 1 base at V and 2 bases at J; junction bases unmatched: 5. In DNA, the CDR3 is TGTGCCAGCAGCCAAGGCCAGGGGGTCGGCAATCAGCCCCAGCATTCT. The encoded protein is CASSQGQGVGNQPQHS.

This clonotype has a count of ten or more. The chain combines TRBV7-2 with TRBJ1-3; unclear D gene. Trimming took 0 bases from V and 0 from J, leaving 15 bases between them. This CDR3 region has 18 residues. CDR1 is SGHTA, CDR2 FQGNSA, per germline. This CDR3 reads CASSLALSGFPSGNTIYF. The CDR3 nucleotides are TGTGCCAGCAGCTTAGCGTTGTCAGGATTTCCCTCTGGAAACACCATATATTTT.

This clonotype was counted a few times. This chain links TRBV10-3 with TRBJ2-3, with D perhaps matching TRBD2 (6 bases). The germline V gene encodes CDR1 ENHRY and CDR2 SYGVKD. Trimming left V 0 bases short and J 4 bases short, with 8 bases between. The CDR3 extends over 14 amino acids. The CDR3 here is CAISESPGADTQYF. CDR3 nucleotide sequence: TGTGCCATCAGTGAGTCGCCGGGAGCAGATACGCAGTATTTT.

This clonotype was seen more than once but under ten times. The CDR3 nucleotides are TGTGCCAGCAGTAAGCGGGAGGGCCGGGATGAGCAGTTCTTC. It codes for CASSKREGRDEQFF. The chain combines TRBV12-3 or TRBV12-4 with TRBJ2-1; 10 positions agree with TRBD2. Losses at the gene ends were 5 bases for V and 8 bases for J; bases not matched to a gene: 6. CDR3 length: 14 amino acids.

This clonotype was counted a few times. J is TRBJ1-4 and V is TRBV12-3 or TRBV12-4; 11 bases align to TRBD1. The CDR3 spans 17 residues. Germline trimming cut 1 base from V and 13 bases from J; bases unmatched to any gene: 14. In DNA form, the CDR3 reads TGTGCCAGCAGTTTAGACCCGGGACAGGGGGGTGAAACGGGACTGTTTTTT. This gives the protein CASSLDPGQGGETGLFF.

V is TRBV7-9 and J is TRBJ2-5; 8 bases match TRBD1. Germline loops: CDR1 SEHNR, CDR2 FQNEAQ (reference sequence). V lost 6 bases to trimming and J lost 3 bases; unmatched junction nucleotides: 6. The CDR3 length is 14 residues. The CDR3 loop reads CASRDRVKEETQYF. CDR3 bases: TGTGCCAGCAGGGACAGGGTAAAGGAAGAGACCCAGTACTTC.

The chain employs TRBV5-1 and TRBJ2-1, with 8 bases aligning to TRBD1. The last part of the DNA fits TRBJ2-7 better; the J call may be wrong. Germline lookup yields CDR1 SGHRS and CDR2 YFSETQ. This CDR3 contains 14 residues. CDR3: CASSLVGQATEQYF. In nucleotides, the CDR3 is TGCGCCAGCAGCTTGGTGGGACAGGCGACGGAGCAGTACTTC.

This clonotype was picked up a small number of times. The chain recombines TRBV6-1 with TRBJ1-5; the D is unclear. The CDR3 loop spans 15 amino acids. Germline CDR1 MNHNS, CDR2 SASEGT. V was shortened by 1 base and J by 4 bases, with 11 bases between the two germline ends. The CDR3 bases are TGTGCCAGCAGTGAAGTTCAGAGAGGGAATCAGCCCCAGCATTTT. It translates to CASSEVQRGNQPQHF.

The chain uses TRBV2 and TRBJ2-1; 10 positions agree with TRBD2. V lost 8 bases and J lost 6; bases outside the gene matches: 10. CDR1 is SNHLY, CDR2 FYNNEI, per germline. CDR3 length equals 15 residues. The CDR3 reads CASQGLAGVGNEQFF. CDR3 bases: TGTGCCAGCCAGGGTCTAGCGGGGGTCGGCAATGAGCAGTTCTTC.

This sequence joins TRBV5-5 and TRBJ1-4; the match to TRBD1 covers 12 bases. Germline CDR1 reads SGHKS; CDR2 reads YYEKEE (reference sequence). V shed 4 bases and J 9 bases; nucleotides not matched to a gene: 10. This CDR3 has 16 residues. CDR3 in amino acids: CASSPEPGQGAKKLFF. CDR3 bases: TGTGCCAGCAGCCCGGAACCGGGACAGGGGGCTAAAAAACTGTTTTTT. The full variable domain, in which reference TRBV5-5 and TRBJ1-4 provide the parts outside the CDR3, is DAGVTQSPTHLIKTRGQQVTLRCSPISGHKSVSWYQQVLGQGPQFIFQYYEKEERGRGNFPDRFSARQFPNYSSELNVNALLLGDSALYLCASSPEPGQGAKKLFFGSGTQLSVL.